The source of this T cell receptor (beta chain) is a study of regulatory T cells in long-lasting Graves disease. This clonotype was seen at least ten times. Libraries of TCR beta came from iRepertoire HTBI primers plus Arm-PCR of CDR3 regions. Via MiXCR, TCRdb re-called the multiplex PCR reads, giving one row per CDR3 protein. The sample contains some 370,000 distinct CDR3 sequences, approximately 25% of which appear only once. Time point noted: persistent/refractory GD, antithyroid drugs over 5 years with positive TRAb. TCR sequences were obtained from RNA taken from PBMCs. CDR3 length: 16 amino acids. V was clipped by 2 bases and J by 1 base, with 14 bases between them. Per germline, CDR1 MNHEY and CDR2 SMNVEV (reference sequence).

The chain uses TRBV27 and TRBJ2-5; D perhaps matches TRBD1 (6 bases). This specimen consisted of peripheral blood mononuclear cells (PBMCs), obtained when the disease was refractory, from a patient treated with antithyroid drugs. This sequence originates from a woman aged 40 to 50 with Graves disease. In DNA, the CDR3 is TGTGCCAGCAGTTTAGGAAGTAGGACAGTCCAAGAGACCCAGTACTTC. Its protein is CASSLGSRTVQETQYF.